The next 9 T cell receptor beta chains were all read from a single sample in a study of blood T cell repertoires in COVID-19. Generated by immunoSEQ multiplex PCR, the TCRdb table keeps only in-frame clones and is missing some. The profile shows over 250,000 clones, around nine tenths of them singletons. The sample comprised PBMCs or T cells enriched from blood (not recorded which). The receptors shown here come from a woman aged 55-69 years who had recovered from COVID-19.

The DNA for the CDR3 is TGTGCCAGCAGCTTTTACCCGATGGGAGGCACTGAAGCTTTCTTT. This sequence encodes CASSFYPMGGTEAFF. The chain links TRBV11-3 to TRBJ1-1; D call uncertain. Trimming removed 3 bases at V and 4 bases at J, with 15 bases between. CDR3 length: 15 amino acids. Germline assignment: CDR1 SGHNT and CDR2 YENEEA.

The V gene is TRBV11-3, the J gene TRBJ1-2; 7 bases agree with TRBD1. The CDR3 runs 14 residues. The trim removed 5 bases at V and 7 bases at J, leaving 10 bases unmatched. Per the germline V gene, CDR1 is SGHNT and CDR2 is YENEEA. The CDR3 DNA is TGTGCCAGCAGCCACAGCGACAGGGCTGGTGGCTACACCTTC. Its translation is CASSHSDRAGGYTF.

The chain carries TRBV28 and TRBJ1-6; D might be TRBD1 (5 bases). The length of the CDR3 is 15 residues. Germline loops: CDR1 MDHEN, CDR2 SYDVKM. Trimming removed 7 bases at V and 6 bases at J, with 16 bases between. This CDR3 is CASNLPQGGNSPLHF. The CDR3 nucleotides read TGTGCCAGCAACCTCCCGCAGGGTGGTAATTCACCCCTCCACTTT.

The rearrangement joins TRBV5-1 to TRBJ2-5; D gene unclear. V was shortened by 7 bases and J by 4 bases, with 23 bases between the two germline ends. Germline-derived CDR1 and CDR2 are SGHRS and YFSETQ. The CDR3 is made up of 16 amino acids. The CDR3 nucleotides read TGCGCCAGCGCGCCTTTACAGCTACTTAGAACAGAGACCCAGTACTTC. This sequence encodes CASAPLQLLRTETQYF.

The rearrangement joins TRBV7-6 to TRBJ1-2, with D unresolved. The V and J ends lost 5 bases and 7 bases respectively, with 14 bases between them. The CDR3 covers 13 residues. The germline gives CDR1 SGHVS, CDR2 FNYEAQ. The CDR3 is CASSATAGGGYTF. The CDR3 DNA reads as TGTGCCAGCAGCGCCACGGCGGGCGGTGGCTACACCTTC.

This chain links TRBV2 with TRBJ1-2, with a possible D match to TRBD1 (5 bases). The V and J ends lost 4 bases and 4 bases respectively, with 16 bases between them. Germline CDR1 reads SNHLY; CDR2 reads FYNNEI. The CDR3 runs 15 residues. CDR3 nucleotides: TGTGCCAGCAGTGCGTTCACCAGGGAAGGCTATGGCTACACCTTC. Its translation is CASSAFTREGYGYTF.

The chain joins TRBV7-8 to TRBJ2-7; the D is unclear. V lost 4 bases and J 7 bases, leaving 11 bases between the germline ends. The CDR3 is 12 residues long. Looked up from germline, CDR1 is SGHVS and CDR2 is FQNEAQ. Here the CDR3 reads CASSSNGWEQYF. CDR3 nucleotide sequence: TGTGCCAGCAGCTCCAACGGTTGGGAGCAGTACTTC. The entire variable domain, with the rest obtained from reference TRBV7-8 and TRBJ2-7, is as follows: GAGVSQSPRYKVAKRGQDVALRCDPISGHVSLFWYQQALGQGPEFLTYFQNEAQLDKSGLPSDRFFAERPEGSVSTLKIQRTQQEDSAVYLCASSSNGWEQYFGPGTRLTVT.

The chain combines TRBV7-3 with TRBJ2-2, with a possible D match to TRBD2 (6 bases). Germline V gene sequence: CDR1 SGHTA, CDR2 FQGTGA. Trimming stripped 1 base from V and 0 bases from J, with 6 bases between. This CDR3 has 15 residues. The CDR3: CASSLRGANTGELFF. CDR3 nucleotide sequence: TGTGCCAGCAGCTTAAGGGGGGCGAACACCGGGGAGCTGTTTTTT. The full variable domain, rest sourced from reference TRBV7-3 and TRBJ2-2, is GAGVSQTPSNKVTEKGKYVELRCDPISGHTALYWYRQSLGQGPEFLIYFQGTGAADDSGLPNDRFFAVRPEGSVSTLKIQRTERGDSAVYLCASSLRGANTGELFFGEGSRLTVL.

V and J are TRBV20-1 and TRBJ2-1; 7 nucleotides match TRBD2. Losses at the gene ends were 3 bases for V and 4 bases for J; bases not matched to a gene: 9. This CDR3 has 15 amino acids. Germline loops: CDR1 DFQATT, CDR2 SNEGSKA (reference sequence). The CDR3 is CSASVPLRGYNEQFF. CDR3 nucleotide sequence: TGCAGTGCTAGTGTCCCTCTGCGGGGGTACAATGAGCAGTTCTTC.